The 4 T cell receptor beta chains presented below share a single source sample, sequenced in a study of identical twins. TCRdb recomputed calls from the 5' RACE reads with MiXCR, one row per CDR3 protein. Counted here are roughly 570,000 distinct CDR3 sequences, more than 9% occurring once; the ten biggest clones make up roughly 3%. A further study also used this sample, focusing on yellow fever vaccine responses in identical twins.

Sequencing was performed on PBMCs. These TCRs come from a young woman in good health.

This chain's CDR3 is CASSSDGQGTLYGYTF. CDR3 sequence (DNA): TGTGCCAGCAGTTCCGACGGACAGGGAACCCTCTATGGCTACACCTTC. The chain combines TRBV6-5 with TRBJ1-2; 8 bases are shared with TRBD1. The germline V gene encodes CDR1 MNHEY and CDR2 SVGAGI. CDR3 length: 16 amino acids. V lost 4 bases and J lost 4; bases outside the gene matches: 11.

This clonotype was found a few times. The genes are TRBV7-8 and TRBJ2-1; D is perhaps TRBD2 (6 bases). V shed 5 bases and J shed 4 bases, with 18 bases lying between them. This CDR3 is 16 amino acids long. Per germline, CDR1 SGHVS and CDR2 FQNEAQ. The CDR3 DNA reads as TGTGCCAGCAGCCCAAGGTCGGGAGTAGGTTACAATGAGCAGTTCTTC. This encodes CASSPRSGVGYNEQFF.

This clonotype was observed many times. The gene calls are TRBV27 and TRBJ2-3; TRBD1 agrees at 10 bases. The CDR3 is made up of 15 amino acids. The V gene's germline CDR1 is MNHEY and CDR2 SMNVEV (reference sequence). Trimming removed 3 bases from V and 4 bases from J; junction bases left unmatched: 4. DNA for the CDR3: TGTGCCAGCAGTTTGGGGACAGGGGTCCCAGATACGCAGTATTTT. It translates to CASSLGTGVPDTQYF.

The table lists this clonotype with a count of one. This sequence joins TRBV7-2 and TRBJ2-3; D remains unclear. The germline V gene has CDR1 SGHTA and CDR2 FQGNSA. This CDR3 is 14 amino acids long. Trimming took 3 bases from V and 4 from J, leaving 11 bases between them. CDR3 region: CASSFRAPPDTQYF. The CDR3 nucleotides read TGTGCCAGCAGCTTTCGGGCCCCCCCAGATACGCAGTATTTT.